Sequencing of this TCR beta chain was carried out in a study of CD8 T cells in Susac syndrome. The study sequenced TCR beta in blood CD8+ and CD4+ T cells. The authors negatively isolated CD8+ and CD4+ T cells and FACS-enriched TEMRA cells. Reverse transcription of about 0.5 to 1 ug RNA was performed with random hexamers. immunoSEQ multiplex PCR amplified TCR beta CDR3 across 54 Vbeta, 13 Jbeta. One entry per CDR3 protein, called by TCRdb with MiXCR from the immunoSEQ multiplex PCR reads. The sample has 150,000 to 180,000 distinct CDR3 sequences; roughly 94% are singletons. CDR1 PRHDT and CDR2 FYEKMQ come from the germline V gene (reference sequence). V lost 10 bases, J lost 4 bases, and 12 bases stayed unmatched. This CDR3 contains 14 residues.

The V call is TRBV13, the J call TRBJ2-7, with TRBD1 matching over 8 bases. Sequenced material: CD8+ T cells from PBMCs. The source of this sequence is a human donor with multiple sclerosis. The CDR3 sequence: CATSTVTGGYEQYF. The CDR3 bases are TGTGCCACCTCCACCGTCACAGGGGGATACGAGCAGTACTTC.